The rows below give T cell receptor beta chains drawn from one sample of a study of blood T cell repertoires in COVID-19. Sequencing used immunoSEQ multiplex PCR; TCRdb keeps in-frame clones, though not all of them. The repertoire consists of 250,000 to 300,000 clones, with more than 85% occurring once and the leading ten covering 3.6%. What was sequenced was peripheral blood. Every receptor here comes from a man in his late teens or twenties with active or convalescent COVID-19. The CDR3 runs from the conserved cysteine through the conserved F or W. D genes are given only for firm matches. Expanded clones get a size class; other rows say once, few or many, or leave the size out.

>TRBD1|NA|TRBJ2-7|TRBV11-2
TGTGCCAGCAGCTTAGAATTAACTGCAGGGGGCTACGAGCAGTACTTC
CASSLELTAGGYEQYF
>NA|few|TRBJ1-3|TRBV9
TGTGCCAGCAGCGTAGGTAGCGGAAACACCATATATTTT
CASSVGSGNTIYF
>TRBD2|NA|TRBJ2-1|TRBV19
TGTGCCAGTAGTATGGTGGGAGGGCCGGTTAATGAGCAGTTCTTC
CASSMVGGPVNEQFF
>NA|few|TRBJ2-3|TRBV30
TGTGCCTGGAGTCCCCGGACTCTTCGCGATACGCAGTATTTT
CAWSPRTLRDTQYF
>NA|NA|TRBJ2-5|TRBV24-1
TGTGCCACCAGTGACCGGACAGCCCAAGAGACCCAGTACTTC
CATSDRTAQETQYF
>NA|NA|TRBJ2-2|TRBV9
TGTGCCAGCAGCGCGGGACTGAACACCGGGGAGCTGTTTTTT
CASSAGLNTGELFF
>TRBD2|NA|TRBJ2-3|TRBV19
TGTGCCAGTACCCCGGGACTAGCTCAATTCACGCCAGATACGCAGTATTTT
CASTPGLAQFTPDTQYF
>NA|NA|TRBJ2-2|TRBV2
TGTGCCAGCAGTGAAGAGCGGCCGATGAACACCGGGGAGCTGTTTTTT
CASSEERPMNTGELFF
>NA|NA|TRBJ2-3|TRBV5-1
TGCGCCAGCAGCCCGCCTCAGGGGAACACAGATACGCAGTATTTT
CASSPPQGNTDTQYF
>NA|NA|TRBJ1-5|TRBV4-1
TGCACCAGCAGCCAAGTGGTGGGGCCTCAGCCCCAGCATTTT
CTSSQVVGPQPQHF
>TRBD1|once|TRBJ1-3|TRBV28
TGTGCCAGCAATAGTCCGACAGGGGGCCGAAACACCATATATTTT
CASNSPTGGRNTIYF
>NA|NA|TRBJ1-4|TRBV5-1
TGCGCCAGCAGCTTGCGGTTAGGGGATGAAAAACTGTTTTTT
CASSLRLGDEKLFF
>NA|NA|TRBJ1-6|TRBV28
TGTGCCAGCAGTTTATGGCAGGCCTCCTATAATTCACCCCTCCACTTT
CASSLWQASYNSPLHF
>NA|NA|TRBJ1-2|TRBV7-6
TGTGCCAGCAGCTTCGCGGGCGCGGGGCGCAGGGGCTACACCTTC
CASSFAGAGRRGYTF
>NA|NA|TRBJ2-1|TRBV15
TGTGCCACCAGCGAGCACAGACAGAGGTCGGTAAAGGAGCAGTTCTTC
CATSEHRQRSVKEQFF
>TRBD2|NA|TRBJ2-3|TRBV7-2
TGTGCCAGCAGCTCTTTAGCGGGATTACCAGATACGCAGTATTTT
CASSSLAGLPDTQYF
>NA|NA|TRBJ1-2|TRBV28
TGTGCCAGCAGACCTCAGGGCAGCTATGGCTACACCTTC
CASRPQGSYGYTF
>TRBD2|once|TRBJ2-7|TRBV7-9
TGTGCCAGCAGCACCCAGCGGGAGGGCCCCTACGAGCAGTACTTC
CASSTQREGPYEQYF
>NA|NA|TRBJ2-1|TRBV3-1/TRBV3-2
TGTGCCAGCAGCCGCTACGAGAACCATGAGCAGTTCTTC
CASSRYENHEQFF
>TRBD1|NA|TRBJ2-5|TRBV4-1
TGCGCCAGCAGCCCTCACTTGGACAGGGGTGAGACCCAGTACTTC
CASSPHLDRGETQYF
>NA|NA|TRBJ2-1|TRBV7-9
TGTGCCAGCAGCTTCGGGGAGGGGGTCGATGAGCAGTTCTTC
CASSFGEGVDEQFF
>NA|once|TRBJ1-3|TRBV4-1
TGCGCCAGCAGCCACCTCGCAGGGGATGGAAACACCATATATTTT
CASSHLAGDGNTIYF
>TRBD2|once|TRBJ2-1|TRBV7-9
TGTGCCAGCAGCTTAACCATAGCGGGGTACAATGAGCAGTTCTTC
CASSLTIAGYNEQFF
>NA|NA|TRBJ2-7|TRBV19
TGTGCCAGTAGTATAGTCGTCGGTAGGGGCTACGAGCAGTACTTC
CASSIVVGRGYEQYF
>TRBD2|NA|TRBJ2-1|TRBV28
TGTGCCAGCAGTTTAGGCCCAGCGGGGGGTTCTGCGTTCTTC
CASSLGPAGGSAFF
>NA|NA|TRBJ1-4|TRBV27
TGTGCCAGCAGTTTCTCCACTAATGAAAAACTGTTTTTT
CASSFSTNEKLFF
>NA|NA|TRBJ2-7|TRBV5-4
TGTGCCAGCAGTCCGGAAGGGGGAGAGCAGTACTTC
CASSPEGGEQYF
>NA|NA|TRBJ1-1|TRBV4-1
TGCGCCAGCAGCCAAGGGGGGGTTGTGGAAGCTTTCTTT
CASSQGGVVEAFF
>NA|NA|TRBJ1-4|TRBV9
TGTGCCAGCAGCGTAGGCGGGGCCGTTAATGAAAAACTGTTTTTT
CASSVGGAVNEKLFF
>TRBD1|NA|TRBJ2-3|TRBV6-5
TGTGCCAGCAGTTACGGACAGGCGATAAACACAGATACGCAGTATTTT
CASSYGQAINTDTQYF
>NA|NA|TRBJ2-7|TRBV12-5
TGTGCTAGTGGTCCCCGGGACACCACCTACGAGCAGTACTTC
CASGPRDTTYEQYF
>TRBD1|NA|TRBJ1-2|TRBV18
TGTGCCAGCTCACGAGGGGACAGTAGGAACTATGGCTACACCTTC
CASSRGDSRNYGYTF
>NA|NA|TRBJ1-2|TRBV28
TGTGCCAGCAGTCCCGGGGTTGGGGGCTACACCTTC
CASSPGVGGYTF
>TRBD1|NA|TRBJ2-7|TRBV5-1
TGCGCCAGCAGCCCGGGGACAGTATTGGAGGAGCAGTACTTC
CASSPGTVLEEQYF
>TRBD2|NA|TRBJ2-7|TRBV27
TGTGCCAGCAGGGTGGGACTAGCGGGGGTTGAGCAGTACTTC
CASRVGLAGVEQYF
>NA|NA|TRBJ2-3|TRBV5-1
TGCGCCAGCACCCACTCCCGGACTAACGGGGATACGCAGTATTTT
CASTHSRTNGDTQYF
>NA|NA|TRBJ2-2|TRBV29-1
TGCAGCGTTGGTAGCCCCGGGGAGCTGTTTTTT
CSVGSPGELFF
>NA|NA|TRBJ2-7|TRBV25-1
TGTGCCAGCGGGCAGGGTTTTATCTACGAGCAGTACTTC
CASGQGFIYEQYF
>NA|NA|TRBJ2-3|TRBV7-9
TGTGCCAGCAGCTATGCTATGATAGATACGCAGTATTTT
CASSYAMIDTQYF
>NA|NA|TRBJ1-5|TRBV9
TGTGCCAGCAGCGTAGGAGGGCAGGGGAATCAGCCCCAGCATTTT
CASSVGGQGNQPQHF
>NA|NA|TRBJ1-4|TRBV2
TGTGCCAGCAGGGTCGGGAGTGAAAAACTGTTTTTT
CASRVGSEKLFF
>NA|NA|TRBJ2-7|TRBV28
TGTGCCACTCTCGCGCAGGAAACCGAGCAGTACTTC
CATLAQETEQYF
>TRBD1|NA|TRBJ1-1|TRBV5-1
TGCGCCAGCAGCTTGCAGGGGGCCAACACTGAAGCTTTCTTT
CASSLQGANTEAFF
>TRBD1|NA|TRBJ1-3|TRBV28
TGTGCCAGCAGTCTCCTGACAGGGGGGACTGGAAACACCATATATTTT
CASSLLTGGTGNTIYF
>NA|NA|TRBJ1-3|TRBV20-1
TGCAGTGCCTTACGGGGAAACACCATATATTTT
CSALRGNTIYF
>NA|few|TRBJ2-2|TRBV7-9
TGTGCCAGCAGTCTTCAGGAGGGACAGTCGTTGGCCGGGGAGCTGTTTTTT
CASSLQEGQSLAGELFF
>NA|NA|TRBJ1-5|TRBV2
TGTGCCAGCAGTATAGTTCTTTTGAGTCAGCCCCAGCATTTT
CASSIVLLSQPQHF
>TRBD1|NA|TRBJ2-3|TRBV5-1
TGCGCCAGCAGCTTGGCCCTGGGGACAGTAAGGGCAGATACGCAGTATTTT
CASSLALGTVRADTQYF
>TRBD1|NA|TRBJ1-2|TRBV6-5
TGTGCCAGCAGCGCAAGGACAGGGGAGAACTATGGCTACACCTTC
CASSARTGENYGYTF
>NA|NA|TRBJ2-3|TRBV25-1
TGTGCCAGCAGTTTACAGGGACATACAGATACGCAGTATTTT
CASSLQGHTDTQYF
>TRBD1|NA|TRBJ1-2|TRBV5-1
TGCGCCAGCAGCGCGGACAGGGACCCGCCTAACTATGGCTACACCTTC
CASSADRDPPNYGYTF
>NA|NA|TRBJ1-5|TRBV6-1
TGTGCCAGCAGTGAGGTCAGTCGATTCCCCCAGCATTTT
CASSEVSRFPQHF
>TRBD1|NA|TRBJ1-1|TRBV18
TGTGCCAGCTCACCAGACAGGGACACTGAAGCTTTCTTT
CASSPDRDTEAFF